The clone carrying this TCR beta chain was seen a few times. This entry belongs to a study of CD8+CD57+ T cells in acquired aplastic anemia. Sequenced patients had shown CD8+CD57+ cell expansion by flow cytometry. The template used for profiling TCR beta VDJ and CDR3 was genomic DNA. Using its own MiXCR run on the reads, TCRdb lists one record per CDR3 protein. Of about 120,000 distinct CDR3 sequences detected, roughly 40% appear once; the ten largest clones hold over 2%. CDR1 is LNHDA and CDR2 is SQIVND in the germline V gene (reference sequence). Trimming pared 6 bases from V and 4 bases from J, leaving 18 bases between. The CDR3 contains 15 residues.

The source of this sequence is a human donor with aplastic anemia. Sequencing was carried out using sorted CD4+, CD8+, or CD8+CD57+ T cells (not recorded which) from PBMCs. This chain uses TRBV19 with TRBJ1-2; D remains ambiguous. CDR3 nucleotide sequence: TGTGCCAGTAGGGCTGGAGAGTACCCTGGCTATGGCTACACCTTC. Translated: CASRAGEYPGYGYTF.